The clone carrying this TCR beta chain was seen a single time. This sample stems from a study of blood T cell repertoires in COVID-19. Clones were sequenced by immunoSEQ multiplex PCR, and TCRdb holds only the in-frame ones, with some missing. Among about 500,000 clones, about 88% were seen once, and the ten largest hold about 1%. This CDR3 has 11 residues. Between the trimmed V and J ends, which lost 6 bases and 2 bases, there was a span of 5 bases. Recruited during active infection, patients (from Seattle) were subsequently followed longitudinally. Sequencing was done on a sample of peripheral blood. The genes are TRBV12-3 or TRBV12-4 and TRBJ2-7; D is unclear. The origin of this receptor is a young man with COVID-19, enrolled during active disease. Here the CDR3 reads CASRATYEQYF. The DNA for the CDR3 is TGTGCCAGCAGAGCAACCTACGAGCAGTACTTC.